The entry below describes one TCR beta chain. The data were taken from a study of T cell changes during pregnancy in multiple sclerosis. Trimming pared 6 bases from V and 8 bases from J, leaving 22 bases between. Germline V CDR1 and CDR2: LNHNV, YYDKDF (reference sequence). The CDR3 has 16 amino acids. Sequencing was performed with immunoSEQ multiplex PCR; in TCRdb, only in-frame clones are kept and a portion is missing. This sample carries around 50,000 clones, around 90% of them seen once, and the ten largest clones take about 0.5%. This receptor was taken from a female donor with multiple sclerosis, enrolled in a pregnancy study. The gene calls are TRBV15 and TRBJ1-4, with D tentatively TRBD1 (5 bases). The sequencing used CD4+ T cells from peripheral blood mononuclear cells, collected in the third trimester of pregnancy. The CDR3: CATSRFGRGLEEKLFF. DNA for the CDR3: TGTGCCACCAGTCGTTTCGGGAGGGGTTTAGAGGAAAAACTGTTTTTT.